A single sample gave rise to the 3 T cell receptor beta chains below, sequenced in a study of control samples from healthy donors and cancer patients. Profiling relied on immunoSEQ multiplex PCR, and the TCRdb table lists in-frame clones only, not all of them. The top ten hold around a tenth of the sample, which has 18,000 or so clones, around 84% seen once. Sequences were obtained from PBMCs. The receptor source for this set is a woman in her sixties or seventies with colorectal cancer.

The genes are TRBV2 and TRBJ1-1; 9 bases line up with TRBD1. The length of the CDR3 is 13 residues. Unmatched junction bases numbered 3, after V lost 4 bases and J lost 6 bases. Looked up from germline, CDR1 is SNHLY and CDR2 is FYNNEI. CDR3 protein: CASSVTGGPEAFF. The CDR3 coding sequence is TGTGCCAGCAGTGTCACAGGGGGCCCTGAAGCTTTCTTT.

J is TRBJ2-5 and V is TRBV7-9, with 8 positions matching TRBD1. V lost 6 bases to trimming and J lost 5 bases; unmatched junction nucleotides: 8. The CDR3 totals 14 residues. Germline V gene sequence: CDR1 SEHNR, CDR2 FQNEAQ (reference sequence). The CDR3 region is CASRSAGGWETQYF. The CDR3 nucleotides are TGTGCCAGCAGATCGGCAGGGGGCTGGGAGACCCAGTACTTC.

This chain connects TRBV3-1 (or the pseudogene TRBV3-2) to TRBJ2-7, with D unclear. V shed 3 bases and J shed 4 bases, with 10 bases lying between them. Germline loops: CDR1 LGHDT, CDR2 YNNKEL (reference sequence). This CDR3 comprises 13 residues. CDR3 in DNA: TGTGCCAGCAGCCAGATCACACCGTACGAGCAGTACTTC. This translates into CASSQITPYEQYF.